The 14 T cell receptor beta chains listed next were all sequenced from one sample in a study of patients and donors after allogeneic stem cell transplantation. TCRdb re-called the RT-PCR reads through MiXCR, storing one row per CDR3 protein. The profile shows fewer than 500,000 distinct CDR3 sequences, roughly 17% of them singletons. The sequenced material came from blood, either unsorted or a sorted T cell fraction (not recorded which). These receptors all come from a human donor who was either an allogeneic HSCT recipient or a stem cell or donor lymphocyte infusion donor (not recorded which). It is not recorded whose cells these are; they may come from a transplant donor.

This chain uses TRBV7-2 with TRBJ1-2, with D uncertain. V lost 5 bases and J 0 bases, leaving 10 bases between the germline ends. CDR1 is SGHTA and CDR2 is FQGNSA in the germline V gene. CDR3 length equals 14 residues. The CDR3 DNA is TGTGCCAGCAGCGAGGACGGTTCTAACTATGGCTACACCTTC. It encodes CASSEDGSNYGYTF.

The rearrangement uses TRBV2 and TRBJ1-1; maybe TRBD1 (5 bases). V lost 5 bases and J 6 bases, leaving 13 bases between the germline ends. Germline V gene sequence: CDR1 SNHLY, CDR2 FYNNEI. The CDR3 contains 13 residues. The CDR3 DNA reads TGTGCCAGCAGTCGTAGGGGCAACGCTGAAGCTTTCTTT. Amino acids: CASSRRGNAEAFF.

This clonotype was seen at least ten times. The chain links TRBV12-3 or TRBV12-4 to TRBJ2-7, with 11 bases fitting TRBD2. Trimming took 0 bases from V and 0 from J; bases not matched to a gene: 1. The length of the CDR3 is 16 residues. CDR3 amino acids: CASSLATSGASYEQYF. The DNA for the CDR3 is TGTGCCAGCAGTTTAGCGACTAGCGGGGCCTCCTACGAGCAGTACTTC.

This clonotype was detected only a few times. The gene calls are TRBV20-1 and TRBJ1-1; D gene uncertain. In germline, CDR1 is DFQATT, CDR2 SNEGSKA (reference sequence). The length of the CDR3 is 17 residues. Trimming took 6 bases from V and 0 from J, leaving 23 bases between them. The CDR3, as DNA: TGCAGTGCGGAGGTTGGGTGGGCAGATCTCATGAACACTGAAGCTTTCTTT. Translated: CSAEVGWADLMNTEAFF.

Many counts were recorded for this clonotype. The chain is built from TRBV10-3 and TRBJ2-3; 9 positions match TRBD1. V lost 5 bases and J lost 0; bases outside the gene matches: 9. This CDR3 region has 17 residues. The germline gives CDR1 ENHRY, CDR2 SYGVKD. This CDR3 is CAISSIGDRDSTDTQYF. CDR3 coding DNA: TGTGCCATCAGTTCCATTGGGGACAGGGACAGCACAGATACGCAGTATTTT.

V usage is TRBV28 and J usage is TRBJ1-1; D gene uncertain. Trimming stripped 7 bases from V and 5 bases from J, with 14 bases between. The CDR3 loop spans 13 amino acids. The germline V gene has CDR1 MDHEN and CDR2 SYDVKM. The CDR3 loop is CASKLRNRTEAFF. CDR3 coding DNA: TGTGCCAGCAAACTTAGAAATCGGACTGAAGCTTTCTTT.

The rearrangement joins TRBV7-6 to TRBJ1-2; 7 bases align to TRBD1. The V gene end was trimmed by 2 bases and the J gene end by 2 bases; junction bases not matched to a gene: 2. CDR1 and CDR2 from the germline V gene are SGHVS and FNYEAQ. The CDR3 consists of 14 residues. CDR3 DNA sequence: TGTGCCAGCAGCTTAACAGGGGACAACTATGGCTACACCTTC. It is translated as CASSLTGDNYGYTF.

This clonotype was detected a few times. The chain uses TRBV2 and TRBJ1-1; no definite D call. The CDR3 consists of 11 residues. Trimming shortened V by 4 bases and J by 9 bases, and 9 bases separated the two germline ends. Germline loops: CDR1 SNHLY, CDR2 FYNNEI. In DNA, the CDR3 is TGTGCCAGCAGTGTCTCGTCTAAAGCTTTCTTT. Its translation: CASSVSSKAFF. The full variable domain, in which reference TRBV2 and TRBJ1-1 provide the parts outside the CDR3, is EPEVTQTPSHQVTQMGQEVILRCVPISNHLYFYWYRQILGQKVEFLVSFYNNEISEKSEIFDDQFSVERPDGSNFTLKIRSTKLEDSAMYFCASSVSSKAFFGQGTRLTVV.

In this sample, this clonotype turned up once. The rearrangement uses TRBV11-2 and TRBJ2-7; 9 positions agree with TRBD1. J lost 7 bases, V lost 4 bases, and 8 bases had no gene match. CDR1 and CDR2 from the germline V gene are SGHAT and FQNNGV. This CDR3 comprises 14 residues. The CDR3 DNA is TGTGCCAGCAGCTCCAACAGGGGGCGGCGGGAGCAGTACTTC. Translated, it gives CASSSNRGRREQYF.

Comment on this clonotype: Likely a read error: the CDR3 ends without its conserved phenylalanine or tryptophan. The rearrangement uses TRBV20-1 and TRBJ1-1; TRBD1 agrees at 11 bases. Trimming at V came to 5 bases and at J to 4 bases, leaving 15 bases not matched to a gene. This CDR3 region has 17 residues. Germline V gene data show CDR1 as DFQATT and CDR2 as SNEGSKA (reference sequence). CDR3 amino acids: CSAPKPGQGVGSTEAFL. The CDR3 DNA follows: TGCAGTGCTCCCAAACCGGGACAGGGGGTCGGGAGCACTGAAGCTTTCCTT.

This rearrangement joins TRBV7-3 to TRBJ2-1, with 10 bases aligning to TRBD2. CDR1 SGHTA and CDR2 FQGTGA come from the germline V gene. With V trimmed by 2 bases and J by 0 bases, 10 bases remained unmatched. The CDR3 has 19 amino acids. The CDR3 sequence: CASSLGSGRALPSYNEQFF. CDR3 bases: TGTGCCAGCAGCTTAGGGAGCGGGAGGGCCCTCCCCTCCTACAATGAGCAGTTCTTC.

In this sample, this clonotype turned up a few times. The V call is TRBV4-1, the J call TRBJ2-5; D gene ambiguous. The V gene's germline CDR1 is MGHRA and CDR2 YSYEKL. Trimming pared 0 bases from V and 2 bases from J, leaving 13 bases between. CDR3 length: 16 amino acids. The CDR3 is CASSQDTKATQETQYF. CDR3 nucleotides: TGCGCCAGCAGCCAAGATACAAAGGCAACTCAAGAGACCCAGTACTTC.

In its sample, this clonotype was seen many times. V is TRBV27 and J is TRBJ2-7; D perhaps matches TRBD2 (7 bases). Trimming shortened V by 4 bases and J by 4 bases, and 14 bases separated the two germline ends. CDR3 length equals 14 residues. Germline-derived CDR1 and CDR2 are MNHEY and SMNVEV (reference sequence). The chain's CDR3 is CASSSGGPDYEQYF. The CDR3 region has the DNA TGTGCCAGCAGTTCGGGGGGCCCAGATTACGAGCAGTACTTC.

V is TRBV20-1 and J is TRBJ2-5; D gene unclear. Trimming cost V 6 bases and J 5 bases, with 16 bases left between them. CDR1 DFQATT and CDR2 SNEGSKA come from the germline V gene (reference sequence). This CDR3 region has 13 residues. The CDR3: CSAPGRGRETQYF. The CDR3 nucleotides are TGCAGTGCCCCGGGCCGCGGTCGTGAGACCCAGTACTTC.